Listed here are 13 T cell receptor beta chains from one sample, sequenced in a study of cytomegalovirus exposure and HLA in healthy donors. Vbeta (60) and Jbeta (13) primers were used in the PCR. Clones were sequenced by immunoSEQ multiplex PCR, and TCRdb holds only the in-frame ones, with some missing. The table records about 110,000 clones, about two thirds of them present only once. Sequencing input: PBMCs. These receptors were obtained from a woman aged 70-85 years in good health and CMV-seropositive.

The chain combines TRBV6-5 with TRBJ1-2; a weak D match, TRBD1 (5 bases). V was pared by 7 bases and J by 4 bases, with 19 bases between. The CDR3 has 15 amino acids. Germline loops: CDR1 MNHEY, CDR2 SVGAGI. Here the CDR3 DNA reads TGTGCCAGCAAGGGGATGGCTGACGTCTCCTATGGCTACACCTTC. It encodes CASKGMADVSYGYTF.

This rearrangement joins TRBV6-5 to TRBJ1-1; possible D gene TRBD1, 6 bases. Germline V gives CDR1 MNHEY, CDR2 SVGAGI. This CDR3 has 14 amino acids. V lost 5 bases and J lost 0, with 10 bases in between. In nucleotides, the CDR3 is TGTGCCAGCAGTGCGCCAGGGGTGAACACTGAAGCTTTCTTT. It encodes CASSAPGVNTEAFF.

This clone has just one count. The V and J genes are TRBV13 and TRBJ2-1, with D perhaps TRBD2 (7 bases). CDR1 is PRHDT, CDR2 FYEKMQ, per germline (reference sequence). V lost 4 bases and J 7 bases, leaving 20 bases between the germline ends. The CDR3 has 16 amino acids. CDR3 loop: CASSSMGAGVINEQFF. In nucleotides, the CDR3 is TGTGCCAGCAGCTCTATGGGGGCGGGGGTAATTAATGAGCAGTTCTTC.

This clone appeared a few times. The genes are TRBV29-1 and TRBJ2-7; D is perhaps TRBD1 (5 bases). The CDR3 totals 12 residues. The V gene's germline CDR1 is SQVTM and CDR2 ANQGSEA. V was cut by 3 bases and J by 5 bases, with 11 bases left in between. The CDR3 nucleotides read TGCAGCGTTGATACAGGTTTAAACGAGCAGTACTTC. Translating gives CSVDTGLNEQYF.

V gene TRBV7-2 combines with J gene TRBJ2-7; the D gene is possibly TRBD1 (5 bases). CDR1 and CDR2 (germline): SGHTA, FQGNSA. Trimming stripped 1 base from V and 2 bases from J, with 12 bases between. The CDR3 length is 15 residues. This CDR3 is CASSLVQGWTYEQYF. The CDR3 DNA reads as TGTGCCAGCAGCTTAGTCCAGGGTTGGACCTACGAGCAGTACTTC.

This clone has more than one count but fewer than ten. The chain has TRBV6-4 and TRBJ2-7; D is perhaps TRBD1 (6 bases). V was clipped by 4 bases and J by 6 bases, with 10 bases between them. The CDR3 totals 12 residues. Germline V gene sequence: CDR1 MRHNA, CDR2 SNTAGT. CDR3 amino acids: CASSAEGGEQYF. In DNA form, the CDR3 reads TGTGCCAGCAGTGCGGAAGGGGGCGAGCAGTACTTC.

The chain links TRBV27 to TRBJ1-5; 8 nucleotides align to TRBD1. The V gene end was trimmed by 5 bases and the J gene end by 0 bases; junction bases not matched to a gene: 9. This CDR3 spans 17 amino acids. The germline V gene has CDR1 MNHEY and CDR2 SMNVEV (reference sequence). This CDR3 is CASSTFRQGSSNQPQHF. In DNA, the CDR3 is TGTGCCAGCAGTACCTTTAGACAGGGGAGTAGCAATCAGCCCCAGCATTTT.

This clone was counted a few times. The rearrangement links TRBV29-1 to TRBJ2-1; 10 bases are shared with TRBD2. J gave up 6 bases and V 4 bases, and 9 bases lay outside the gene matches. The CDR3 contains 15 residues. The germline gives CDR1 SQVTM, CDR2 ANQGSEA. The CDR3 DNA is TGCAGCGTTGGCTGGGAAGCGGGGGGGCTCAATGAGCAGTTCTTC. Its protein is CSVGWEAGGLNEQFF.

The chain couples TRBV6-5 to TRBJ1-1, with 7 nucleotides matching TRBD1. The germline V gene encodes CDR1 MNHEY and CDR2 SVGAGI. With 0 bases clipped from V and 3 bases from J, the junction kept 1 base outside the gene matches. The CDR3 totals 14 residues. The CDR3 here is CASSYSGGYTEAFF. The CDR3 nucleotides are TGTGCCAGCAGTTACTCAGGGGGCTACACTGAAGCTTTCTTT.

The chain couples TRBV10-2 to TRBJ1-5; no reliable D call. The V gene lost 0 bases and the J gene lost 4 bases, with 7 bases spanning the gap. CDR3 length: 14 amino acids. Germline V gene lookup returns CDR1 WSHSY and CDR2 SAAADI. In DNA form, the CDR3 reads TGCGCCAGCAGTGAGTCGAGTCCTAATCAGCCCCAGCATTTT. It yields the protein CASSESSPNQPQHF.

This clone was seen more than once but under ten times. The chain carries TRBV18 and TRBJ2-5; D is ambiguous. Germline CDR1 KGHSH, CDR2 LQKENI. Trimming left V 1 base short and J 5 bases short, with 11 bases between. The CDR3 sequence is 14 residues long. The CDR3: CASSPQHLGETQYF. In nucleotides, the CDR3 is TGTGCCAGCTCACCACAGCACCTGGGCGAGACCCAGTACTTC.

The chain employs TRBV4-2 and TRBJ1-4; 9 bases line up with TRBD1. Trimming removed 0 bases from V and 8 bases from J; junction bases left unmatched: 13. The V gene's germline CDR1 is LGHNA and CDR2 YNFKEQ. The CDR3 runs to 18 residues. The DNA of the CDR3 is TGTGCCAGCAGCCAAGATTTCACAGGGGGCCCGCTTCGGGAAAAACTGTTTTTT. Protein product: CASSQDFTGGPLREKLFF.

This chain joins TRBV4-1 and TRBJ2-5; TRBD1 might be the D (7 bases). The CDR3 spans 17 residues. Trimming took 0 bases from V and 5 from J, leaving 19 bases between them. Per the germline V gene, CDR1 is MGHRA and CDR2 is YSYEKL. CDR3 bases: TGCGCCAGCAGCCAAGAATCTGGCGCAGGGGGGTATGAGACCCAGTACTTC. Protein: CASSQESGAGGYETQYF.